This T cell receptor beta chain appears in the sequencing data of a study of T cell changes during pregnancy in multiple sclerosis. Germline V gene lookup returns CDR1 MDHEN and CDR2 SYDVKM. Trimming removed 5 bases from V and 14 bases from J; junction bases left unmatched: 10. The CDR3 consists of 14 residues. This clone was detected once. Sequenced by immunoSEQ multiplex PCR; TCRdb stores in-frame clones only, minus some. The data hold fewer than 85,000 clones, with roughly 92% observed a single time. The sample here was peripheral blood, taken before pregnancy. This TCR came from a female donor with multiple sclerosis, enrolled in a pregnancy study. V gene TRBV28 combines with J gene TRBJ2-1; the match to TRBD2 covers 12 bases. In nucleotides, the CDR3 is TGTGCCAGCAGTCTACGACTAGCGGGAGAGGCGGAGTTCTTC. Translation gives CASSLRLAGEAEFF.